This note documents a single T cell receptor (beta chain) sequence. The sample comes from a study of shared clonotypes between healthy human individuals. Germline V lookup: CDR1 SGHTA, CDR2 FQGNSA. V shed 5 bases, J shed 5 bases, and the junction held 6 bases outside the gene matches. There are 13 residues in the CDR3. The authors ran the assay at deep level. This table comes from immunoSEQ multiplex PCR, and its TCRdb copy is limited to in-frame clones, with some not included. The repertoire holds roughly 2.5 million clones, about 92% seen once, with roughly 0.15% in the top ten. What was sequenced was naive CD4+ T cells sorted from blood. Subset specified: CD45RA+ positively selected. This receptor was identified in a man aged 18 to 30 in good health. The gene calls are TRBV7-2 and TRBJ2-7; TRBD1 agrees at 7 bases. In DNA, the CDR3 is TGTGCCAGCAGCCCGGGACAGCACCACGAGCAGTACTTC. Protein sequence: CASSPGQHHEQYF.